A single sample is the source of the 3 T cell receptor beta chains below, sequenced in a study of cytomegalovirus exposure and HLA in healthy donors. A multiplex PCR was run with 60 Vbeta primers and 13 Jbeta primers. Clones were read by immunoSEQ multiplex PCR, and TCRdb kept only the in-frame ones, dropping some. Of roughly 120,000 clones detected, 80% appear once; the ten largest clones hold under 0.3%. Sequenced: PBMCs. These receptors came from a man in his fifties or sixties in good health and CMV-seronegative.

The rearrangement uses TRBV5-6 and TRBJ2-7, with a tentative D call TRBD2 (6 bases). The CDR3 extends over 13 amino acids. Germline V gene data show CDR1 as SGHDT and CDR2 as YYEEEE. V lost 3 bases to trimming and J lost 2 bases, with 9 bases between them. The DNA for the CDR3 is TGTGCCAGCAGCTGGGGGGAGGCCTACGAGCAGTACTTC. Protein sequence: CASSWGEAYEQYF.

V usage is TRBV5-1 and J usage is TRBJ2-1; no clear D gene. The CDR3 loop spans 15 amino acids. In germline, CDR1 is SGHRS, CDR2 YFSETQ. Trimming shortened V by 3 bases and J by 1 base, and 11 bases separated the two germline ends. The CDR3 DNA follows: TGCGCCAGCAGCTACGATACTACTTCCTACAATGAGCAGTTCTTC. Translation gives CASSYDTTSYNEQFF.

The rearrangement uses TRBV7-3 and TRBJ2-1, with 9 bases aligning to TRBD2. This CDR3 is built from 15 residues. Germline V CDR1 and CDR2: SGHTA, FQGTGA. V lost 5 bases to trimming and J lost 5 bases; unmatched junction nucleotides: 7. The CDR3 nucleotides are TGTGCCAGCAGCCCCCCGCTAGCGGGGAACAATGAGCAGTTCTTC. This sequence encodes CASSPPLAGNNEQFF.